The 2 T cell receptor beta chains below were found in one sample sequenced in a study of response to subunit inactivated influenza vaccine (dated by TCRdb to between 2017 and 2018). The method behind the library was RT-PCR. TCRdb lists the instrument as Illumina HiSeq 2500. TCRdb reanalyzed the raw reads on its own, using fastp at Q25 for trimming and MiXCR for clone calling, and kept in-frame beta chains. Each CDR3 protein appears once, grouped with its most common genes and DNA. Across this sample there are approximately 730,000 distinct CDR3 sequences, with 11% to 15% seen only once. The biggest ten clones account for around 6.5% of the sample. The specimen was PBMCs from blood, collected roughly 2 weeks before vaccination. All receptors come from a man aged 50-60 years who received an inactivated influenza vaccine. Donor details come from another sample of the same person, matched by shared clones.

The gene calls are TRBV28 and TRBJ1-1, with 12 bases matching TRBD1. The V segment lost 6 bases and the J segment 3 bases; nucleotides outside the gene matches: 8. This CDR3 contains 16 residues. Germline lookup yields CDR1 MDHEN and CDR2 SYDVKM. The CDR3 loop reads CASRGTGGATDTEAFF. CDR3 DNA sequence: TGTGCCAGCAGGGGGACAGGGGGCGCGACGGACACTGAAGCTTTCTTT.

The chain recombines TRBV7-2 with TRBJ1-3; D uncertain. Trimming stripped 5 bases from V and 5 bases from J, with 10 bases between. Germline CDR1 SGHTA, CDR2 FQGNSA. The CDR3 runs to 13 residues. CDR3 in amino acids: CASSLRQRNTIYF. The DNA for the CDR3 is TGTGCCAGCAGCCTACGACAAAGAAACACCATATATTTT.